These T cell receptor beta chains were read from a single sample in a study of cytomegalovirus exposure and HLA in healthy donors. The method was immunoSEQ multiplex PCR; TCRdb's version includes in-frame clones alone and lacks a portion of them. Among approximately 150,000 clones listed, roughly 63% were seen once. The sample comprised PBMCs. The receptor set was obtained from a woman aged 55-70 years in good health and CMV-seropositive. Each CDR3 is given with its conserved first and last residue. The D gene is left open where the match is weak. Not all rows give a size; the values are once, few, many and, for expanded clones, a class.

v_gene	abundance	len	j_gene	d_gene	CDR3aa	CDR3nt
TRBV7-8	few	14	TRBJ2-7	-	CASSLVRGRDEQYF	TGTGCCAGCAGCTTAGTCAGAGGGAGAGACGAGCAGTACTTC
TRBV9	-	14	TRBJ2-2	-	CASSPLRVTGELFF	TGTGCCAGCAGCCCCCTCAGGGTTACCGGGGAGCTGTTTTTT
TRBV27	-	15	TRBJ2-1	-	CASSFLGGSYNEQFF	TGTGCCAGCAGTTTTCTAGGGGGCTCCTACAATGAGCAGTTCTTC
TRBV18	-	14	TRBJ1-1	-	CASSRTDMNTEAFF	TGTGCCAGCTCTAGGACAGATATGAACACTGAAGCTTTCTTT
TRBV13	-	15	TRBJ2-1	TRBD2	CASSLEWEGRYEQFF	TGTGCCAGCAGCTTAGAGTGGGAGGGCCGATATGAGCAGTTCTTC
TRBV12-5	-	15	TRBJ2-1	-	CASGFGGSTHNEQFF	TGTGCTAGTGGTTTTGGCGGGTCGACCCACAATGAGCAGTTCTTC
TRBV27	-	18	TRBJ2-1	-	CASSSYREENNKMGEQFF	TGTGCCAGCAGTTCCTACCGTGAGGAAAATAATAAAATGGGTGAGCAGTTCTTC
TRBV10-1	-	14	TRBJ2-7	-	CASSESPGTYEQYF	TGCGCCAGCAGTGAGTCACCCGGTACCTACGAGCAGTACTTC
TRBV5-1	few	15	TRBJ1-5	TRBD1	CASSTTGGGNQPQHF	TGCGCCAGCAGCACGACAGGGGGGGGTAATCAGCCCCAGCATTTT
TRBV7-8	once	16	TRBJ2-2	TRBD2	CASSFLGLAATGELFF	TGTGCCAGCAGCTTCTTAGGACTAGCAGCCACCGGGGAGCTGTTTTTT
TRBV28	few	14	TRBJ1-3	TRBD1	CASSSTGTGNTIYF	TGTGCCAGCAGCTCGACAGGGACTGGAAACACCATATATTTT
TRBV30	-	15	TRBJ2-1	TRBD1	CAWSRDRNSQNEQFF	TGTGCCTGGAGCCGGGACAGGAACTCCCAAAATGAGCAGTTCTTC
TRBV4-3	-	20	TRBJ2-1	-	CASSQEQGNGGRGVELGQFF	TGCGCCAGCAGCCAAGAACAGGGCAATGGGGGCAGGGGAGTAGAATTAGGACAGTTCTTC
TRBV9	-	14	TRBJ1-1	TRBD1	CASSVTGLNTEAFF	TGTGCCAGCAGCGTGACAGGGTTGAACACTGAAGCTTTCTTT
TRBV5-3	-	21	TRBJ2-7	TRBD2	CARSLKSSGRPLAVFSYEQYF	TGTGCCAGAAGCTTGAAATCTAGCGGGAGGCCATTAGCCGTTTTCTCCTACGAGCAGTACTTC
TRBV4-3	-	16	TRBJ2-3	-	CASSQVLTAGTDTQYF	TGCGCCAGCAGCCAAGTATTGACGGCGGGCACAGATACGCAGTATTTT
TRBV7-6	many	16	TRBJ2-2	TRBD2	CASSPRLAVNTGELFF	TGTGCCAGCAGCCCGAGACTAGCGGTAAACACCGGGGAGCTGTTTTTT
TRBV28	-	11	TRBJ1-1	-	CASSSDSEAFF	TGTGCCAGCAGTTCCGACAGTGAAGCTTTCTTT
TRBV30	-	14	TRBJ2-1	TRBD1	CAWSVRTGSNEQFF	TGTGCCTGGAGTGTACGGACAGGGTCAAATGAGCAGTTCTTC
TRBV5-1	-	16	TRBJ2-7	TRBD1	CASRDRVESGSYEQYF	TGCGCCAGCAGAGACAGGGTGGAGAGTGGCTCCTACGAGCAGTACTTC
TRBV19	-	14	TRBJ2-2	-	CASSRPANTGELFF	TGTGCCAGTAGTAGGCCCGCGAACACCGGGGAGCTGTTTTTT
TRBV29-1	-	11	TRBJ2-4	-	CSVEQSNIQYF	TGCAGCGTTGAGCAGTCAAACATTCAGTACTTC
TRBV5-1	-	13	TRBJ1-3	TRBD1	CASSGTDRNTIYF	TGCGCCAGCAGCGGGACAGACCGAAACACCATATATTTT
TRBV7-3	few	14	TRBJ2-5	TRBD1	CASSRTGSQETQYF	TGTGCCAGCAGCCGGACAGGGTCCCAAGAGACCCAGTACTTC
TRBV7-9	few	13	TRBJ2-7	-	CASSFGLSYEQYF	TGTGCCAGCAGCTTCGGACTTTCCTACGAGCAGTACTTC
TRBV4-1	-	16	TRBJ2-7	TRBD2	CASSQEALASTYEQYF	TGCGCCAGCAGCCAAGAGGCACTAGCGTCTACCTACGAGCAGTACTTC
TRBV7-2	-	11	TRBJ2-5	-	CASSSQETQYF	TGTGCCAGCAGCTCGCAAGAGACCCAGTACTTC
TRBV4-3	-	15	TRBJ2-1	TRBD2	CASSQAAGGPNEQFF	TGCGCCAGCAGCCAAGCAGCGGGAGGGCCCAATGAGCAGTTCTTC
TRBV5-1	-	13	TRBJ2-3	TRBD1	CASSYDRGDTQYF	TGCGCCAGCAGTTATGACAGGGGGGATACGCAGTATTTT
TRBV30	few	16	TRBJ1-1	-	CAWRATKLKMNTEAFF	TGTGCCTGGAGAGCCACTAAATTAAAAATGAACACTGAAGCTTTCTTT
TRBV29-1	-	11	TRBJ2-1	TRBD2	CSVYGLAEQFF	TGCAGCGTTTACGGACTAGCTGAGCAGTTCTTC
TRBV28	-	14	TRBJ2-7	-	CASSTSQGGYEQYF	TGTGCCAGCAGTACCTCCCAGGGAGGCTACGAGCAGTACTTC
TRBV5-1	-	15	TRBJ2-7	TRBD2	CASSPSGGADYEQYF	TGCGCCAGCAGCCCTTCGGGGGGGGCCGACTACGAGCAGTACTTC